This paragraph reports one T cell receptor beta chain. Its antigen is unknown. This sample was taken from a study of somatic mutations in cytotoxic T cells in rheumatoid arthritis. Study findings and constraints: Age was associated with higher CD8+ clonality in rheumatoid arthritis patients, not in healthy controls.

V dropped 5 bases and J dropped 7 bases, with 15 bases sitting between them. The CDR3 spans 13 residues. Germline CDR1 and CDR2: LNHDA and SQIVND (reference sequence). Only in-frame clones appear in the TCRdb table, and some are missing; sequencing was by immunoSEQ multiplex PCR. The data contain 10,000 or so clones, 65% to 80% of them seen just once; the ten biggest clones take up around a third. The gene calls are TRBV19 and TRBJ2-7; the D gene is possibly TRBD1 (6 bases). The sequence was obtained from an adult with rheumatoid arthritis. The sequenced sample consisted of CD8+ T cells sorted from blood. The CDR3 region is CASSGRGIGEQYF. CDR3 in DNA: TGTGCCAGTAGTGGCAGGGGCATCGGGGAGCAGTACTTC.